The T cell receptor beta chain described here comes from a study of shared clonotypes between healthy human individuals (TCRdb year 2020). For the study in its entirety: The cohort comprised two women and a few men aged 18 to 49 years. Per donor, leukapheresis produced somewhere between about 0.94 and 8.9 billion PBMCs. Blood TCR repertoires of about 5 healthy adults were deeply sequenced to estimate repertoire size and the extent of clonotype sharing between individuals. For each donor, three plates each were used for CD4 naive and CD4 memory, two plates were used for CD8 naive, and one plate was used for CD8 memory. Different laboratories and diverse techniques were used to prepare libraries and sequence TCR repertoires, to increase sequencing depth and limit assay-specific biases. Overall study results and their limits: The small number of donors limited the genetic and exposure-history diversity represented. Higher generation probabilities were observed for clonotypes shared by all four sorted-subset donors than for non-shared clonotypes. About 5% of naive CD4, around 3.5% of naive CD8, roughly 2.5% of memory CD4, and over 0.35% of memory CD8 clonotypes were shared across a few donors. Even with the large sequencing depth, rarefaction of the sorted-subset datasets indicated that sequencing was incomplete. Estimated clonotype richness was generally larger for naive than for memory subsets. Pairwise subsampling indicated that sequencing depth was expected to affect the degree of clonotype sharing among donors. Sampling was restricted to blood, and TCR repertoires in tissues likely differ from the TCR repertoires found in blood.

The junction carries 16 bases between V and J, which are trimmed by 3 bases and 7 bases respectively. The CDR3 holds 14 amino acids from the cysteine to the phenylalanine. The retained sequence is limited to the CDR3, 42 bases, with the frame set at the first base. The CDR1 and CDR2 encoded by the germline V gene (reference sequence) are SGHNT and YYREEE. Healthy HIV-negative adults with no recently reported acute infections or vaccinations were included as donors. Every donor was a Caucasian adult living in Nashville, Tennessee, USA. CD4+ T cells were enriched by magnetic negative selection; naive cells were then positively selected on CD45RA, and the negative fraction formed the memory subset. After blood collection by leukapheresis, PBMCs were isolated using Ficoll-Histopaque density gradient centrifugation and then cryopreserved in the vapor phase of liquid nitrogen. Analytical flow cytometry was used to check the purity and quantity of every magnetically sorted T cell population. Genomic DNA was isolated from every sorted fraction and measured by UV absorbance on a Nanodrop 2000c.

TCR CDR3 regions were amplified from genomic DNA by multiplex PCR using the deep immunoSEQ assay. Extracted genomic DNA from each cell subset was distributed evenly across all wells of several immunoSEQ 96-well plates, and each plate was treated as a replicate. Each replicate PCR for sorted subsets received 150 to 250 ng genomic DNA, equal to tens of thousands of T cell genomes. The purified libraries were quantified using a Qubit 3.0 fluorometer, sized with a Bioanalyzer 2100, and then quantified again using the KAPA Library Quantification kit. A separate single-read 150-cycle Illumina NextSeq 550 flow cell was used to sequence each immunoSEQ 96-well plate. In the paper's pipeline: Because the immunoSEQ output included only junctional sequences and no quality scores, the filtering could not be the same as the filtering used for full-length reads. Sequences were annotated with PyIR, a Python wrapper for IgBLAST v1.9, using IMGT germline references to assign V/J genes and CDR3. Reads with weak V/J assignments (E-value above 1e-6), missing CDR3, stop codons, out-of-frame junctions, or ambiguous translated residues were removed. V3J clonotypes were defined by identical inferred V gene, J gene, and CDR3 amino acid sequence. Percentage overlap between repertoires was calculated by dividing the number of shared unique clonotypes by the size of the smaller repertoire. Richness of each repertoire was evaluated using RTK rarefaction, the Chao1 estimator, and Recon v2.1 estimates of unobserved clonotypes. Generation probabilities for all TCRbeta clonotypes obtained by the gDNA method from four donors were computed using OLGA. The table was pulled from immuneACCESS by TCRdb, which kept in-frame rearrangements only. Such tables lose some clones; where checked, under half of the loss comes from unresolved V genes, and the rest has no known cause. V, J and clone size derive from that table, while D and trimming were established from the DNA sequence. This sample lists about 2.4 million clones; under 95% were detected once. The ten most abundant clones make up approximately 0.35% of the sample.

In this sample, this clone turned up once. Its antigen is not yet known. Per-base quality was not reported, and no clone a single base away is much larger than it. The receptor comes from a man younger than 30 in good health. Some clones in this sample may be carry-over from other donors' samples. Source material: naive CD4+ T cells from PBMCs. In the paper's terms, the cell subset or site label means: CD45RA+ positively selected. Recombination joined TRBV5-4 with TRBJ2-5; TRBD1 is perhaps the D gene, given 6 matching bases. The CDR3 here reads CASSSDSTQRTQYF. The DNA reads as follows: TGTGCCAGCAGCTCGGACAGTACCCAACGGACCCAGTACTTC.